The 14 T cell receptor beta chains given below trace back to one sample, sequenced in a study of T cells in Graves' hyperthyroidism and ophthalmopathy. Authors of the study amplified TCR beta CDR3 regions from RNA transcripts. First-round RT-PCR of the TCR CDR3 relied on the HTBI primer set. MiXCR was run by TCRdb on the multiplex PCR reads, yielding one entry per CDR3 protein. This repertoire shows about 400,000 distinct CDR3 sequences, 15% found once; its top ten account for about 31%. Sequencing was performed on blood. The receptor set was obtained from a woman aged 25 to 39 with Graves' hyperthyroidism.

The chain links TRBV6-2 or TRBV6-3 to TRBJ2-3; the D gene could be TRBD1 or TRBD2 (5 bases each). There are 16 residues in the CDR3. From germline, CDR1 is MNHEY and CDR2 SVGEGT. Deletions cut 6 bases from V and 0 bases from J, with 16 bases between. The CDR3 sequence is CASRSGTTHSTDTQYF. The DNA for the CDR3 is TGTGCCAGCAGATCCGGGACCACCCATAGCACAGATACGCAGTATTTT.

This clonotype was found many times. The CDR3 reads CASSIPLGLASLEQYF. CDR3 in DNA: TGTGCCAGCAGTATCCCTCTGGGACTAGCGTCTCTCGAGCAGTACTTC. The chain carries TRBV6-2 or TRBV6-3 and TRBJ2-7; 10 positions agree with TRBD2. The V gene end was trimmed by 5 bases and the J gene end by 6 bases; junction bases not matched to a gene: 13. This CDR3 has 16 residues. CDR1 MNHEY and CDR2 SVGEGT come from the germline V gene.

For this clonotype: One end of the junction varies from germline; a read error may be responsible. The chain uses TRBV6-1 and TRBJ1-2; a possible D gene is TRBD1 (6 bases). Germline V gene sequence: CDR1 MNHNS, CDR2 SASEGT. The CDR3 runs to 12 residues. Written as DNA, the CDR3 is TGTGCCAGCAGTAGGGGGGCCTACGGCTACGCCTTC. This translates into CASSRGAYGYAF.

In this sample, this clonotype turned up many times. The V and J genes are TRBV6-2 or TRBV6-3 and TRBJ1-1; maybe TRBD1 (5 bases). V was cut by 0 bases and J by 1 base, with 9 bases left in between. Germline-derived CDR1 and CDR2 are MNHEY and SVGEGT. The CDR3 length is 15 residues. The CDR3 coding sequence is TGTGCCAGCAGTTACTCGGGGAGGGGGAACACTGAAGCTTTCTTT. Translation gives CASSYSGRGNTEAFF.

This clonotype was counted many times. DNA of the CDR3: TGTGCCAGCATTGGACTAGCGGGAGAAAACATTCAGTACTTC. Translating gives CASIGLAGENIQYF. The rearrangement uses TRBV2 and TRBJ2-4, with 13 bases aligning to TRBD2. The CDR3 length is 14 residues. Germline CDR1 reads SNHLY; CDR2 reads FYNNEI. J lost 5 bases, V lost 7 bases, and 2 bases had no gene match.

This clonotype was observed many times. The chain combines TRBV2 with TRBJ2-4; D gene ambiguous. Germline loops: CDR1 SNHLY, CDR2 FYNNEI. There are 15 residues in the CDR3. V was pared by 5 bases and J by 1 base, with 12 bases between. Here the CDR3 reads CASSLLNPAKNIQYF. CDR3 nucleotide sequence: TGTGCCAGCAGTCTCCTAAACCCCGCCAAAAACATTCAGTACTTC.

This clonotype was seen repeatedly, ten times or more. This chain uses TRBV28 with TRBJ2-3; D unclear. From germline, CDR1 is MDHEN and CDR2 SYDVKM. This CDR3 contains 13 residues. Between the trimmed V and J ends, which lost 3 bases and 5 bases, there was a span of 9 bases. CDR3 sequence reads: CASSFRAEDTQYF. CDR3 coding DNA: TGTGCCAGCAGTTTCCGGGCGGAAGATACGCAGTATTTT.

This clonotype was observed many times. V is TRBV11-2 and J is TRBJ1-2; 9 bases are a match to TRBD1. The CDR3 loop spans 15 amino acids. The germline gives CDR1 SGHAT, CDR2 FQNNGV. The junction had 3 bases not matched to a gene; V was cut back by 4 bases and J by 0 bases. The CDR3 nucleotides are TGTGCCAGCAGCTCGCGGGACAGGGCTAACTATGGCTACACCTTC. Its protein product is CASSSRDRANYGYTF.

This clonotype occurred many times. The V and J genes are TRBV28 and TRBJ2-7; possible D gene TRBD1, 7 bases. The CDR3 has 18 residues. Germline V gives CDR1 MDHEN, CDR2 SYDVKM. Trimming left V 4 bases short and J 3 bases short, with 25 bases between. Here the CDR3 DNA reads TGTGCCAGCAGTTCTTTGCGGGACAGAAATCGCTCAATCTACGAGCAGTACTTC. The encoded protein is CASSSLRDRNRSIYEQYF.

The V and J genes are TRBV14 and TRBJ2-7; 8 bases align to TRBD2. With 3 bases clipped from V and 0 bases from J, the junction kept 4 bases outside the gene matches. Germline-derived CDR1 and CDR2 are SGHDN and FVKESK. The CDR3 consists of 15 residues. The CDR3 is CASSQGGLGSYEQYF. The CDR3 DNA reads TGTGCCAGCAGCCAGGGGGGACTAGGCTCCTACGAGCAGTACTTC.

This clonotype turned up a few times. A junction end diverges from the germline sequence, so it may reflect a read error. The chain has TRBV28 and TRBJ1-1; weak D call: TRBD1 (6 bases). CDR3 length: 15 amino acids. Germline CDR1 reads MDHEN; CDR2 reads SYDVKM. The CDR3 coding sequence is TGTGCCAGCGGTTTACCGAGGGGGGCAAACACTGAAGCTTTCTTT. The encoded protein is CASGLPRGANTEAFF.

In this sample, this clonotype turned up many times. The V and J genes are TRBV3-1 and TRBJ1-2; D ambiguous. This CDR3 is 15 amino acids long. V was trimmed by 0 bases and J by 4 bases, leaving 12 bases between them. CDR1 and CDR2 (germline): LGHDT, YNNKEL (reference sequence). CDR3 coding DNA: TGTGCCAGCAGCCAAGATCGATTGGGAGGCTATGGCTACACCTTC. Protein product: CASSQDRLGGYGYTF.

The chain employs TRBV19 and TRBJ2-5; a weak D match, TRBD1 (5 bases). The germline V and J ends were trimmed by 5 bases and 2 bases, with 9 bases remaining between them. CDR1 is LNHDA and CDR2 is SQIVND in the germline V gene (reference sequence). This CDR3 region has 13 residues. In nucleotides, the CDR3 is TGTGCCAGTAGTGGGGCAGAACAAGAGACCCAGTACTTC. This gives the protein CASSGAEQETQYF. Full variable domain (outside the CDR3, taken from reference TRBV19 and TRBJ2-5): DGGITQSPKYLFRKEGQNVTLSCEQNLNHDAMYWYRQDPGQGLRLIYYSQIVNDFQKGDIAEGYSVSREKKESFPLTVTSAQKNPTAFYLCASSGAEQETQYFGPGTRLLVL.

The chain employs TRBV20-1 and TRBJ2-3; D tentatively fits TRBD1 or TRBD2 (5 bases each). Germline V CDR1 and CDR2: DFQATT, SNEGSKA (reference sequence). The CDR3 totals 16 residues. Trimming took 1 base from V and 4 from J, leaving 18 bases between them. CDR3 sequence (DNA): TGCAGTGCTAGAGGTCCCTATGCCGGGACGGCAGATACGCAGTATTTT. It yields the protein CSARGPYAGTADTQYF.